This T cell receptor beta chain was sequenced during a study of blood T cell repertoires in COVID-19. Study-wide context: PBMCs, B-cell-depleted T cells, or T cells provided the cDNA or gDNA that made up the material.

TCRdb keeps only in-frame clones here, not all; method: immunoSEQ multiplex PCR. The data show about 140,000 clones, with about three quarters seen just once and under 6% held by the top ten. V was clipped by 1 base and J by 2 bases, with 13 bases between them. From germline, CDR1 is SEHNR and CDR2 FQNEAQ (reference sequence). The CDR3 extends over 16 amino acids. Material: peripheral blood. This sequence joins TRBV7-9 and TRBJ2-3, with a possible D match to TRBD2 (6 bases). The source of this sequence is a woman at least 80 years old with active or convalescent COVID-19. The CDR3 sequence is CASSLVLARDTDTQYF. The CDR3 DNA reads TGTGCCAGCAGCTTAGTACTAGCACGGGACACAGATACGCAGTATTTT.